A selection of T cell receptor beta chains follows, all from one sample in a study of T cell repertoires in cytomegalovirus infection. Each CDR3 protein gets one entry after TCRdb re-called the reads with MiXCR. The profile shows around 89,000 distinct CDR3 sequences, 29% of them singletons. Their target antigens are unknown. Material: CD8+ T cells from cultured PBMCs, obtained from culture after CMV antigen stimulation. The receptors originated from a human donor in good health (CMV status not recorded). Some clones in this sample may be carry-over from other donors' samples. The CDR3 runs from the conserved cysteine through the conserved F or W. A D gene is named only where the DNA matches it firmly. Clone size, where shown, is once, few, many, or a class for clones that have expanded.

cdr3_length: 17; d_call: TRBD1; j_call: TRBJ1-6; clone_size: NA; v_call: TRBV5-1; cdr3_aa: CASSLADRAQGNSPLHF
cdr3_length: 17; d_call: NA; j_call: TRBJ1-4; clone_size: many; v_call: TRBV19; cdr3_aa: CASSGLDRRATNEKLFF
cdr3_length: 16; d_call: TRBD2; j_call: TRBJ2-5; clone_size: NA; v_call: TRBV6-5; cdr3_aa: CASSYYEGTSSETQYF
cdr3_length: 15; d_call: NA; j_call: TRBJ2-5; clone_size: few; v_call: TRBV11-2; cdr3_aa: CASSPTGLGGETQYF
cdr3_length: 12; d_call: NA; j_call: TRBJ2-7; clone_size: NA; v_call: TRBV7-8; cdr3_aa: CASSLGLNEQYF
cdr3_length: 13; d_call: NA; j_call: TRBJ2-3; clone_size: NA; v_call: TRBV7-8; cdr3_aa: CASSLITAGTQYF
cdr3_length: 13; d_call: NA; j_call: TRBJ1-1; clone_size: NA; v_call: TRBV7-9; cdr3_aa: CASSPSGRPEAFF
cdr3_length: 13; d_call: NA; j_call: TRBJ1-1; clone_size: NA; v_call: TRBV6-5; cdr3_aa: CASSYRTNTEAFF
cdr3_length: 14; d_call: TRBD2; j_call: TRBJ2-7; clone_size: NA; v_call: TRBV7-9; cdr3_aa: CASSPRERGYEQYF
cdr3_length: 15; d_call: TRBD1; j_call: TRBJ2-7; clone_size: few; v_call: TRBV4-2; cdr3_aa: CASSQNGQGSYEQYF
cdr3_length: 15; d_call: TRBD1; j_call: TRBJ2-1; clone_size: NA; v_call: TRBV5-1; cdr3_aa: CASSLDGQGVNEQFF
cdr3_length: 15; d_call: TRBD1; j_call: TRBJ1-6; clone_size: few; v_call: TRBV12-3/TRBV12-4; cdr3_aa: CASTLGTAYNSPLHF
cdr3_length: 15; d_call: NA; j_call: TRBJ1-1; clone_size: NA; v_call: TRBV7-6; cdr3_aa: CASSLVMGMGTEAFF
cdr3_length: 13; d_call: NA; j_call: TRBJ1-1; clone_size: many; v_call: TRBV11-3; cdr3_aa: CASSSTYNTEAFF
cdr3_length: 14; d_call: NA; j_call: TRBJ2-3; clone_size: few; v_call: TRBV27; cdr3_aa: CASSLSHRTDTQYF
cdr3_length: 12; d_call: NA; j_call: TRBJ1-5; clone_size: NA; v_call: TRBV7-6; cdr3_aa: CASSSQNQPQHF
cdr3_length: 15; d_call: NA; j_call: TRBJ2-1; clone_size: NA; v_call: TRBV7-4; cdr3_aa: CASSPDLGSYNEQFF
cdr3_length: 13; d_call: TRBD1; j_call: TRBJ1-2; clone_size: NA; v_call: TRBV19; cdr3_aa: CASRTGGIDGYTF
cdr3_length: 15; d_call: TRBD2; j_call: TRBJ2-7; clone_size: many; v_call: TRBV28; cdr3_aa: CASSLSSGGTYEQYF
cdr3_length: 13; d_call: TRBD2; j_call: TRBJ2-5; clone_size: many; v_call: TRBV7-9; cdr3_aa: CASSRGGQETQYF
cdr3_length: 13; d_call: NA; j_call: TRBJ1-1; clone_size: many; v_call: TRBV20-1; cdr3_aa: CSAVDIMNTEAFF
cdr3_length: 16; d_call: NA; j_call: TRBJ1-2; clone_size: NA; v_call: TRBV7-9; cdr3_aa: CASSSTGIHLIDGYTF